Each of the 5 T cell receptor beta chains below was sequenced from the same sample in a study of blood T cell repertoires in COVID-19. This table comes from immunoSEQ multiplex PCR, and its TCRdb copy is limited to in-frame clones, with some not included. This sample yields some 50,000 clones, of which about 86% are seen a single time; more than 3.5% belongs to the top ten. Sequencing was done on a sample of peripheral blood. The origin of the receptors is a man aged 50 to 60 with acute or convalescent COVID-19.

CDR3 protein: CASSTITGGNYNSPLHF. The CDR3 DNA reads as TGTGCCAGTAGTACTATTACAGGGGGCAACTATAATTCACCCCTCCACTTT. V and J are TRBV19 and TRBJ1-6; TRBD1 aligns across 9 bases. With 4 bases clipped from V and 3 bases from J, the junction kept 7 bases outside the gene matches. Germline V lookup: CDR1 LNHDA, CDR2 SQIVND (reference sequence). This CDR3 region has 17 residues.

The chain joins TRBV11-2 to TRBJ2-2; 11 bases are a match to TRBD1. V was pared by 5 bases and J by 4 bases, with 6 bases of the junction left unmatched. Germline V gene lookup returns CDR1 SGHAT and CDR2 FQNNGV. This CDR3 spans 16 amino acids. For the CDR3, the DNA is TGTGCCAGCAGCACCAGGACAGGGGGCAGCACCGGGGAGCTGTTTTTT. Translating gives CASSTRTGGSTGELFF. The entire variable domain, with the rest obtained from reference TRBV11-2 and TRBJ2-2, is as follows: EAGVAQSPRYKIIEKRQSVAFWCNPISGHATLYWYQQILGQGPKLLIQFQNNGVVDDSQLPKDRFSAERLKGVDSTLKIQPAKLEDSAVYLCASSTRTGGSTGELFFGEGSRLTVL.

The genes are TRBV5-4 and TRBJ1-1; D uncertain. CDR1 is SGHNT and CDR2 is YYREEE in the germline V gene (reference sequence). The CDR3 consists of 15 residues. V was cut by 4 bases and J by 5 bases, with 18 bases left in between. The CDR3 region is CASSPTGSRLTEAFF. CDR3 DNA sequence: TGTGCCAGCAGCCCCACTGGGAGCAGGTTGACTGAAGCTTTCTTT. The full variable domain, in which reference TRBV5-4 and TRBJ1-1 provide the parts outside the CDR3, is ETGVTQSPTHLIKTRGQQVTLRCSSQSGHNTVSWYQQALGQGPQFIFQYYREEENGRGNFPPRFSGLQFPNYSSELNVNALELDDSALYLCASSPTGSRLTEAFFGQGTRLTVV.

This clone was detected only a few times. V usage is TRBV4-2 and J usage is TRBJ1-3; 8 nucleotides agree with TRBD1. V shed 0 bases and J 1 base; nucleotides not matched to a gene: 8. The germline V gene encodes CDR1 LGHNA and CDR2 YNFKEQ. The CDR3 is made up of 18 amino acids. CDR3 loop: CASSQEGQGVGSGNTIYF. In DNA form, the CDR3 reads TGTGCCAGCAGCCAAGAAGGACAGGGAGTGGGGTCTGGAAACACCATATATTTT.

This chain uses TRBV5-4 with TRBJ2-6, with a tentative D call TRBD2 (7 bases). Germline values: CDR1 SGHNT, CDR2 YYREEE (reference sequence). Trimming took off 0 bases at V and 0 bases at J, with 16 bases between the two ends. The CDR3 totals 19 residues. The CDR3, as DNA: TGTGCCAGCAGCTTGGTGGAGGGAGGGGGTTCCTCTGGGGCCAACGTCCTGACTTTC. Translated: CASSLVEGGGSSGANVLTF.